Below are 32 T cell receptor beta chains sequenced from a single sample in a study of response to subunit inactivated influenza vaccine (dated by TCRdb to the late 2010s). The library was made by RT-PCR. Reads for this sample came from an Illumina HiSeq 2500. Clones were called with MiXCR by TCRdb after fastp trimmed the public reads at Q25, and only in-frame beta chains were retained. CDR3 protein sequences are deduplicated, and each keeps its most common genes and DNA. The sample yields more than 450,000 distinct CDR3 sequences; 11% were counted once. The top ten hold 11% of the sample. The sample was also reused in another study, on T cells expressing NK-cell markers. Taken from the second paper: TCR beta cDNA libraries were made by 5'RACE template switching that added a universal primer site and unique molecular identifiers.

The specimen comprised PBMCs from blood, sampled on the day of vaccination. The source is a man aged 50 to 59 who received an inactivated influenza vaccine. Donor details come from another sample of the same person, matched by shared clones.

This clonotype has a count of ten or more. The chain is built from TRBV12-3 or TRBV12-4 and TRBJ2-7, with 11 nucleotides matching TRBD1. The CDR3 covers 14 residues. Germline trimming cut 4 bases from V and 5 bases from J; bases unmatched to any gene: 4. CDR3: CASSYGQGADEQYF. The CDR3 DNA reads TGTGCCAGCAGTTACGGACAGGGGGCTGACGAGCAGTACTTC.

The gene calls are TRBV6-5 and TRBJ1-5; D remains ambiguous. Germline CDR1 MNHEY, CDR2 SVGAGI. There are 14 residues in the CDR3. Trimming stripped 2 bases from V and 7 bases from J, with 12 bases between. The CDR3 loop is CASSYAERVQPQHF. For the CDR3, the DNA is TGTGCCAGCAGTTACGCCGAACGGGTACAGCCCCAGCATTTT.

This clonotype has a count of ten or more. The J gene is TRBJ2-7, the V gene TRBV29-1, with 8 bases identical to TRBD1. This CDR3 has 12 amino acids. With 7 bases clipped from V and 2 bases from J, the junction kept 4 bases outside the gene matches. Germline assignment: CDR1 SQVTM and CDR2 ANQGSEA. The CDR3 region has the DNA TGCAGCGGTGCGACAGGGGCCTACGAGCAGTACTTC. Translated, it gives CSGATGAYEQYF.

There are a few counts of this clonotype. The chain employs TRBV12-3 or TRBV12-4 and TRBJ2-7; D is perhaps TRBD1 or TRBD2 (5 bases each). V was shortened by 5 bases and J by 4 bases, with 18 bases between the two germline ends. The CDR3 has 15 amino acids. The CDR3 loop is CASSETGTAIYEQYF. The CDR3 nucleotides read TGTGCCAGCAGTGAGACCGGGACGGCGATTTACGAGCAGTACTTC.

The CDR3 DNA is TGTGCCAGCAGCTTAGCGCTCGGGCAGGGCTACACCTTC. Protein product: CASSLALGQGYTF. The genes are TRBV7-9 and TRBJ1-2; no reliable D call. Trimming took off 0 bases at V and 8 bases at J, with 10 bases between the two ends. The CDR3 has 13 amino acids. Germline V gene sequence: CDR1 SEHNR, CDR2 FQNEAQ (reference sequence).

A few counts support this clonotype. The J gene is TRBJ2-7, the V gene TRBV27; 12 nucleotides line up with TRBD2. The germline V gene encodes CDR1 MNHEY and CDR2 SMNVEV (reference sequence). The CDR3 sequence is 15 residues long. J lost 2 bases, V lost 3 bases, and 2 bases had no gene match. The CDR3 loop is CASSFGLAGPYEQYF. The DNA for the CDR3 is TGTGCCAGCAGTTTTGGACTAGCGGGACCCTACGAGCAGTACTTC.

V is TRBV28 and J is TRBJ2-7; D may be TRBD1 or TRBD2 (5 bases each). Germline V CDR1 and CDR2: MDHEN, SYDVKM. Trimming pared 7 bases from V and 2 bases from J, leaving 9 bases between. This CDR3 contains 12 residues. CDR3 protein: CASTGATYEQYF. CDR3 nucleotide sequence: TGTGCCAGCACCGGGGCAACCTACGAGCAGTACTTC.

CDR3 sequence: CASSPVGQGTHEQYF. The CDR3 DNA reads as TGTGCCAGCAGCCCCGTCGGACAGGGGACCCACGAGCAGTACTTC. The V gene is TRBV6-2 or TRBV6-3, the J gene TRBJ2-7; 9 bases match TRBD1. Germline V gene sequence: CDR1 MNHEY, CDR2 SVGEGT. V dropped 6 bases and J dropped 5; count of bases not matched to a gene: 11. CDR3 size: 15 residues.

This clonotype was observed a few times. V and J are TRBV6-2 or TRBV6-3 and TRBJ1-5; D not resolved. Germline V gene sequence: CDR1 MNHEY, CDR2 SVGEGT. This CDR3 spans 13 amino acids. Between the trimmed V and J ends, which lost 10 bases and 4 bases, there was a span of 14 bases. CDR3 protein: CAIRGPANQPQHF. CDR3 DNA sequence: TGTGCCATCCGAGGTCCCGCGAATCAGCCCCAGCATTTT.

This clonotype was counted at least ten times. The DNA of the CDR3 is TGTGCCAGCAGCTTGTACAGGGCCCCCGGGGAGCTGTTTTTT. The encoded protein is CASSLYRAPGELFF. This chain links TRBV5-5 with TRBJ2-2; a possible D gene is TRBD1 (6 bases). V was clipped by 1 base and J by 6 bases, with 10 bases between them. Germline loops: CDR1 SGHKS, CDR2 YYEKEE (reference sequence). There are 14 residues in the CDR3.

In its sample, this clonotype was seen a few times. The CDR3 DNA sequence: TGTGCCAGCAGTTACCTGGGGGTCCCCTCCGGGGAGCTGTTTTTT. Encoded protein: CASSYLGVPSGELFF. This chain connects TRBV6-2 or TRBV6-3 to TRBJ2-2; D is perhaps TRBD1 or TRBD2 (5 bases each). Between the trimmed V and J ends, which lost 2 bases and 6 bases, there was a span of 13 bases. Germline lookup yields CDR1 MNHEY and CDR2 SVGEGT. This CDR3 has 15 amino acids.

The J gene is TRBJ2-6, the V gene TRBV29-1; 8 positions agree with TRBD1. This CDR3 spans 14 amino acids. Germline V gene sequence: CDR1 SQVTM, CDR2 ANQGSEA. J gave up 1 base and V 7 bases, and 3 bases lay outside the gene matches. The CDR3 reads CSAGQASGANVLTF. CDR3 nucleotides: TGCAGCGCGGGACAGGCGTCTGGGGCCAACGTCCTGACTTTC.

This clonotype has more than one count but fewer than ten. The rearrangement joins TRBV5-1 to TRBJ2-7; D call uncertain. This CDR3 is built from 13 residues. The V gene's germline CDR1 is SGHRS and CDR2 YFSETQ. V lost 3 bases to trimming and J lost 5 bases, with 12 bases between them. The CDR3 loop is CASSSLIGNEQYF. The CDR3 nucleotides are TGCGCCAGCAGCTCTCTCATCGGAAACGAGCAGTACTTC.

The table lists this clonotype with a few counts. The V call is TRBV7-2, the J call TRBJ2-3; the D is unclear. CDR3 length: 13 residues. V lost 5 bases and J 7 bases, leaving 13 bases between the germline ends. The germline gives CDR1 SGHTA, CDR2 FQGNSA. CDR3: CASSPGHQNTQYF. For the CDR3, the DNA is TGTGCCAGCAGCCCGGGTCATCAAAATACGCAGTATTTT.

This clonotype was seen at least ten times. This chain uses TRBV6-1 with TRBJ1-2; a possible D gene is TRBD1 (5 bases). Germline lookup yields CDR1 MNHNS and CDR2 SASEGT. V gave up 5 bases and J gave up 7 bases, with 14 bases separating them. The CDR3 is made up of 13 amino acids. In nucleotides, the CDR3 is TGTGCCAGCAGTCAGGGCCTAGTGAGTGGCTACACCTTC. It specifies CASSQGLVSGYTF.

The rearrangement joins TRBV5-4 to TRBJ2-7, with D perhaps TRBD1 (6 bases). V was trimmed by 4 bases and J by 3 bases, leaving 17 bases between them. The CDR3 covers 15 residues. CDR1 and CDR2 from the germline V gene are SGHNT and YYREEE (reference sequence). The CDR3 spells CASSLGSGANYEQYF. CDR3 nucleotides: TGTGCCAGCAGCCTGGGGTCAGGGGCCAACTACGAGCAGTACTTC.

The V gene is TRBV15, the J gene TRBJ1-3; D not certain. The CDR3 runs 14 residues. The germline V and J ends were trimmed by 3 bases and 0 bases, with 6 bases remaining between them. Looked up from germline, CDR1 is LNHNV and CDR2 is YYDKDF (reference sequence). In nucleotides, the CDR3 is TGTGCCACCAGCAGCAAGAGCTCTGGAAACACCATATATTTT. This encodes CATSSKSSGNTIYF.

This clonotype was found many times. V is TRBV7-9 and J is TRBJ2-1, with 8 bases identical to TRBD2. Trimming removed 0 bases from V and 0 bases from J; junction bases left unmatched: 1. CDR3 size: 16 residues. Germline V lookup: CDR1 SEHNR, CDR2 FQNEAQ (reference sequence). CDR3 amino acids: CASSLASGSSYNEQFF. The CDR3 DNA reads as TGTGCCAGCAGCTTAGCAAGCGGGAGCTCCTACAATGAGCAGTTCTTC. The full variable domain, with the rest looked up from reference TRBV7-9 and TRBJ2-1, is DTGVSQNPRHKITKRGQNVTFRCDPISEHNRLYWYRQTLGQGPEFLTYFQNEAQLEKSRLLSDRFSAERPKGSFSTLEIQRTEQGDSAMYLCASSLASGSSYNEQFFGPGTRLTVL.

This clonotype was recorded a few times. The V call is TRBV6-2 or TRBV6-3, the J call TRBJ1-1; TRBD1 agrees at 7 bases. The CDR3 totals 16 residues. After removal of 5 bases from V and 5 bases from J, the junction contained 14 bases not matched to a gene. Germline V gene sequence: CDR1 MNHEY, CDR2 SVGEGT. The CDR3 loop reads CASSRTYRGAGTEAFF. Here the CDR3 DNA reads TGTGCCAGCAGTCGGACCTACAGGGGCGCGGGGACTGAAGCTTTCTTT.

This clonotype has a count of ten or more. The chain combines TRBV12-3 or TRBV12-4 with TRBJ2-1; tentatively, D is TRBD2 (5 bases). CDR3 length: 11 residues. The V gene lost 1 base and the J gene lost 11 bases, with 6 bases spanning the gap. CDR3 DNA sequence: TGTGCCAGCAGTTTAGGGGAGAAGCAGTTCTTC. This encodes CASSLGEKQFF.

In its sample, this clonotype was seen a few times. The genes are TRBV20-1 and TRBJ2-4; a possible D gene is TRBD2 (6 bases). V was trimmed by 3 bases and J by 7 bases, leaving 13 bases between them. CDR3 length: 13 amino acids. Per germline, CDR1 DFQATT and CDR2 SNEGSKA (reference sequence). The CDR3: CSASRTEGNIQYF. CDR3 sequence (DNA): TGCAGTGCTAGTCGGACGGAGGGGAACATTCAGTACTTC.

This clonotype was counted only a few times. This chain links TRBV11-2 with TRBJ2-1, with 8 bases aligning to TRBD2. Germline V gives CDR1 SGHAT, CDR2 FQNNGV. The length of the CDR3 is 13 residues. V was pared by 3 bases and J by 9 bases, with 4 bases of the junction left unmatched. The CDR3 nucleotides are TGTGCCAGCAGCTTTAGTCGGGAGGGTGAGCAGTTCTTC. Encoded protein: CASSFSREGEQFF.

This clonotype turned up a few times. The chain recombines TRBV5-1 with TRBJ2-3, with 8 bases lining up with TRBD2. Germline CDR1 reads SGHRS; CDR2 reads YFSETQ. V gave up 7 bases and J gave up 2 bases; unmatched junction bases: 6. This CDR3 is built from 14 residues. DNA for the CDR3: TGCGCCAGCCAACTAGCGGAGTACACAGATACGCAGTATTTT. Residues: CASQLAEYTDTQYF.

This clonotype occurred many times. V gene TRBV7-2 combines with J gene TRBJ2-1, with unresolved D. This CDR3 is 15 amino acids long. V lost 5 bases to trimming and J lost 5 bases, with 16 bases between them. Germline CDR1 SGHTA, CDR2 FQGNSA. This chain's CDR3 is CASSPYEVLNNEQFF. In nucleotides, the CDR3 is TGTGCCAGCAGCCCATATGAGGTACTCAACAATGAGCAGTTCTTC.

Only a few counts were recorded for this clonotype. The chain uses TRBV7-2 and TRBJ2-6, with unresolved D. V was cut by 0 bases and J by 0 bases, with 9 bases left in between. The CDR3 extends over 17 amino acids. In germline, CDR1 is SGHTA, CDR2 FQGNSA. The CDR3 region has the DNA TGTGCCAGCAGCTTAGCGGTCGCTTCCTCTGGGGCCAACGTCCTGACTTTC. Translated: CASSLAVASSGANVLTF.

This clonotype was counted a few times. The CDR3: CASSYLGWGQELISGANVLTF. In nucleotides, the CDR3 is TGTGCCAGCAGTTATCTGGGTTGGGGACAGGAACTTATCTCTGGGGCCAACGTCCTGACTTTC. V gene TRBV6-2 or TRBV6-3 combines with J gene TRBJ2-6, with TRBD1 identical over 8 bases. This CDR3 has 21 residues. Germline trimming cut 3 bases from V and 0 bases from J; bases unmatched to any gene: 16. Germline V gene lookup returns CDR1 MNHEY and CDR2 SVGEGT.

This sequence joins TRBV5-1 and TRBJ2-5; 7 nucleotides match TRBD1. This CDR3 region has 15 residues. Trimming at V came to 5 bases and at J to 1 base, leaving 8 bases not matched to a gene. The V gene's germline CDR1 is SGHRS and CDR2 YFSETQ. Here the CDR3 DNA reads TGCGCCAGCAGGGGACAGTCCAGGCTCCAAGAGACCCAGTACTTC. This encodes CASRGQSRLQETQYF.

This clonotype has at least ten counts. The chain couples TRBV4-2 to TRBJ2-1; D is uncertain. Germline CDR1 reads LGHNA; CDR2 reads YNFKEQ. CDR3 length equals 16 residues. V was pared by 0 bases and J by 5 bases, with 14 bases between. The CDR3 is CASSQDWLEMDNEQFF. Here the CDR3 DNA reads TGTGCCAGCAGCCAAGATTGGCTAGAAATGGACAATGAGCAGTTCTTC.

The chain has TRBV7-3 and TRBJ2-4; D unresolved. Germline-derived CDR1 and CDR2 are SGHTA and FQGTGA. The CDR3 sequence is 13 residues long. Trimming left V 1 base short and J 5 bases short, with 6 bases between. The CDR3 bases are TGTGCCAGCAGCTTAAGTCCGGAAAACATTCAGTACTTC. It specifies CASSLSPENIQYF.

This clonotype was seen a handful of times. This chain joins TRBV6-5 and TRBJ2-3, with a possible D match to TRBD1 (5 bases). CDR3 length: 11 residues. Germline values: CDR1 MNHEY, CDR2 SVGAGI. V dropped 6 bases and J dropped 7 bases, with 8 bases sitting between them. The CDR3 is CASSDSHTQYF. In DNA form, the CDR3 reads TGTGCCAGCAGCGACAGCCATACGCAGTATTTT.

This clonotype was seen repeatedly, ten times or more. This chain connects TRBV28 to TRBJ2-5; the D gene is possibly TRBD1 (6 bases). V was clipped by 4 bases and J by 1 base, with 16 bases between them. The CDR3 runs to 16 residues. The V gene's germline CDR1 is MDHEN and CDR2 SYDVKM. The CDR3 spells CASSSFIGQTQETQYF. For the CDR3, the DNA is TGTGCCAGCAGTTCGTTCATAGGACAGACCCAAGAGACCCAGTACTTC.

The J gene is TRBJ2-1, the V gene TRBV5-4; D not certain. This CDR3 has 14 amino acids. Germline V CDR1 and CDR2: SGHNT, YYREEE (reference sequence). Between the trimmed V and J ends, which lost 4 bases and 0 bases, there was a span of 8 bases. The CDR3 DNA is TGTGCCAGCAGCCCGGAGAACTCCTACAATGAGCAGTTCTTC. Translating gives CASSPENSYNEQFF.